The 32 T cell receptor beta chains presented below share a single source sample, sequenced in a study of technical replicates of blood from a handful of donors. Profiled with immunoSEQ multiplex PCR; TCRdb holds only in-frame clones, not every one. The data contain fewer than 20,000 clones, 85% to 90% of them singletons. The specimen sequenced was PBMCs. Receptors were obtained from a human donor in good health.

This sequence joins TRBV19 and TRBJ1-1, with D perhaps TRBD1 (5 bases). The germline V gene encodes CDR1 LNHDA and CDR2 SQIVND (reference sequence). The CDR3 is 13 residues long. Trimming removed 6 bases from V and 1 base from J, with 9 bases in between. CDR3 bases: TGTGCCAGTAGACTGGGGGGGAACACTGAAGCTTTCTTT. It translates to CASRLGGNTEAFF.

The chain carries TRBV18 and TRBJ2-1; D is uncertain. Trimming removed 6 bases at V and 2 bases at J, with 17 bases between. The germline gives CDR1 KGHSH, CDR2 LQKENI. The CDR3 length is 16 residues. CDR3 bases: TGTGCCAGCTCCACAAATGCTAGAAGTGCCTACAATGAGCAGTTCTTC. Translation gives CASSTNARSAYNEQFF. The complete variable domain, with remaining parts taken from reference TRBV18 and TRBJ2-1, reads NAGVMQNPRHLVRRRGQEARLRCSPMKGHSHVYWYRQLPEEGLKFMVYLQKENIIDESGMPKERFSAEFPKEGPSILRIQQVVRGDSAAYFCASSTNARSAYNEQFFGPGTRLTVL.

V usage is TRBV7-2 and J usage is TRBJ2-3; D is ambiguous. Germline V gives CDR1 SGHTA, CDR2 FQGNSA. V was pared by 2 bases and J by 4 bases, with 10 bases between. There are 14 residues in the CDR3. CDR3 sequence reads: CASSLRVSPDTQYF. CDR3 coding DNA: TGTGCCAGCAGCTTACGGGTTAGCCCAGATACGCAGTATTTT.

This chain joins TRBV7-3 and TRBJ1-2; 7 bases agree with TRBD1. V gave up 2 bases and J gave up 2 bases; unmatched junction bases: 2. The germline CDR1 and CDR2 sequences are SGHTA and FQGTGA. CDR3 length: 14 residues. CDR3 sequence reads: CASSLEGQNYGYTF. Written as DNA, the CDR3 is TGTGCCAGCAGCTTAGAGGGACAGAACTATGGCTACACCTTC.

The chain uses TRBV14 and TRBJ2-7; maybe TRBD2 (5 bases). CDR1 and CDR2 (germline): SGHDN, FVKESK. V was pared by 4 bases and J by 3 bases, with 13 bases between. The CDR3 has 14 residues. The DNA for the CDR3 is TGTGCCAGCAGCCCACTGGACTTTCGCTACGAGCAGTACTTC. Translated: CASSPLDFRYEQYF.

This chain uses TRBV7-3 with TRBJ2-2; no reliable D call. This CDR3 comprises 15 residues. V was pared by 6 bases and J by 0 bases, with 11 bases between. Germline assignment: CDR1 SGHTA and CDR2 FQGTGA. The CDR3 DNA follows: TGTGCCAGCAGTCTAGACGGATCGAACACCGGGGAGCTGTTTTTT. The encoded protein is CASSLDGSNTGELFF. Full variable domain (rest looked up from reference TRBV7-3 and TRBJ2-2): GAGVSQTPSNKVTEKGKYVELRCDPISGHTALYWYRQSLGQGPEFLIYFQGTGAADDSGLPNDRFFAVRPEGSVSTLKIQRTERGDSAVYLCASSLDGSNTGELFFGEGSRLTVL.

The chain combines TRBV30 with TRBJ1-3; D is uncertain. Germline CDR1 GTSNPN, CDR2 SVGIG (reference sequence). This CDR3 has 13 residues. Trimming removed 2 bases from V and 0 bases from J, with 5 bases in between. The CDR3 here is CAWSSLSGNTIYF. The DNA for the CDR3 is TGTGCCTGGAGTTCCCTCTCTGGAAACACCATATATTTT.

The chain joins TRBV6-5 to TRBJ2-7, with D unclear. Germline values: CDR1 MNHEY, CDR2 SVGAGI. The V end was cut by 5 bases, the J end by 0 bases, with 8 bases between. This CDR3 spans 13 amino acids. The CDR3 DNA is TGTGCCAGCAGTGATGACATCTCCTACGAGCAGTACTTC. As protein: CASSDDISYEQYF.

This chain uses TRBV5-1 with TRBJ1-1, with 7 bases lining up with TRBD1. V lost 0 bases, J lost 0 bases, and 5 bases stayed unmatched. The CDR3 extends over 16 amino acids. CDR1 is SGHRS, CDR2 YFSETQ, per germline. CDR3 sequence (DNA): TGCGCCAGCAGCTTGGCTGGGACAGCATTGAACACTGAAGCTTTCTTT. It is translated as CASSLAGTALNTEAFF.

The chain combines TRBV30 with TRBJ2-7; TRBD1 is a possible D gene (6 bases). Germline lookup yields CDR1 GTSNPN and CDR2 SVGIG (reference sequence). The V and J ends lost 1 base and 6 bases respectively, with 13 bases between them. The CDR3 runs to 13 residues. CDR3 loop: CAWSAGQPGEQYF. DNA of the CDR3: TGTGCCTGGAGTGCCGGACAGCCGGGCGAGCAGTACTTC.

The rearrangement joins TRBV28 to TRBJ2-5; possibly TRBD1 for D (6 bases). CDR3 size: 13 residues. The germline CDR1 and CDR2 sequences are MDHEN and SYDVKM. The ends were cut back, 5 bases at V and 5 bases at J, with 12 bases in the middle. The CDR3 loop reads CASSIGTRETQYF. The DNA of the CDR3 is TGTGCCAGCAGTATCGGGACAAGGGAGACCCAGTACTTC.

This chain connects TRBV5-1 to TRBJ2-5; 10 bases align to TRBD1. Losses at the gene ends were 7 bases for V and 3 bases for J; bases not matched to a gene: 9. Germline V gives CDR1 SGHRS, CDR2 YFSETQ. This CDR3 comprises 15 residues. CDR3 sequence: CASSSPGTGEETQYF. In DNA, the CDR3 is TGCGCCAGCTCATCACCCGGGACAGGGGAAGAGACCCAGTACTTC.

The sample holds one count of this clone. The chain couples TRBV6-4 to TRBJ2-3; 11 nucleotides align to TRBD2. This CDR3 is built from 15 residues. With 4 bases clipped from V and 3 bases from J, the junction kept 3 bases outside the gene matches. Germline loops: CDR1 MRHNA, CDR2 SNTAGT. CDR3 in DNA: TGTGCCAGCAGTGCGGGGACTAGCGGAACAGATACGCAGTATTTT. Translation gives CASSAGTSGTDTQYF.

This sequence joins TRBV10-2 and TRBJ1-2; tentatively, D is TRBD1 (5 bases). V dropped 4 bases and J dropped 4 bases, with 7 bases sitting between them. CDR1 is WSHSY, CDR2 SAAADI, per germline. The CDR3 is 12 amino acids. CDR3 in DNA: TGCGCCAGCAGTGCTGACAGCTATGGCTACACCTTC. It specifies CASSADSYGYTF.

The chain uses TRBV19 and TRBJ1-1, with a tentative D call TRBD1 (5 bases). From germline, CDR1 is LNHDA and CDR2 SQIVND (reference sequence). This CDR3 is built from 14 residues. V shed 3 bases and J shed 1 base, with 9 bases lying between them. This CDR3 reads CASSIRDKNTEAFF. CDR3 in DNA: TGTGCCAGTAGTATCAGGGATAAGAACACTGAAGCTTTCTTT.

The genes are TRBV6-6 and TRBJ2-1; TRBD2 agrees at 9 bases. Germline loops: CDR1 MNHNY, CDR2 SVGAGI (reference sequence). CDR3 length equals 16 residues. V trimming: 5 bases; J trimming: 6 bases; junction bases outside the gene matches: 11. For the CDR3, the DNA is TGTGCCAGCAGTCCCCGGGGCGGGAGGGATGGCAATGAGCAGTTCTTC. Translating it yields CASSPRGGRDGNEQFF.

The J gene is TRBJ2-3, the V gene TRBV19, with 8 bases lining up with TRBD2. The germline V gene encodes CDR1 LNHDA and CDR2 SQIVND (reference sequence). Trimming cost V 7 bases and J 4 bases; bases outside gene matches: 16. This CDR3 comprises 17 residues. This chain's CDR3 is CASKIATGGLVPDTQYF. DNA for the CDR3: TGTGCCAGTAAAATCGCCACCGGGGGACTAGTACCAGATACGCAGTATTTT.

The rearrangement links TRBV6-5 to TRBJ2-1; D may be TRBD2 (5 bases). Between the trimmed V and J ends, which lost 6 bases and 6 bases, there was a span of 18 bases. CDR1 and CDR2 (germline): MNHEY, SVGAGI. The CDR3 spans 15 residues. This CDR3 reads CASSRRGLRSNEQFF. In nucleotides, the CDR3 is TGTGCCAGCAGCCGTCGAGGACTTCGTTCCAATGAGCAGTTCTTC.

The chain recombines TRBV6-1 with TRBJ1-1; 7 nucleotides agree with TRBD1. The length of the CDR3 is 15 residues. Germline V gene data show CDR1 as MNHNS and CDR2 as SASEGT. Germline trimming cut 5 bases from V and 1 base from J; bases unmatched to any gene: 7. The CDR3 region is CASSKGGTANTEAFF. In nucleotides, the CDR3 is TGTGCCAGCAGTAAAGGCGGGACAGCGAACACTGAAGCTTTCTTT.

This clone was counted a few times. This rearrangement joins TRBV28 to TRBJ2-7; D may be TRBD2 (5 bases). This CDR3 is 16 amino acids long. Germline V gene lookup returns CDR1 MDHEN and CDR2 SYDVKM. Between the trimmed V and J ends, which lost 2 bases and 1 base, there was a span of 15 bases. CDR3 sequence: CASSLGLLSVSYEQYF. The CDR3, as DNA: TGTGCCAGCAGTTTAGGGTTACTTAGCGTATCCTACGAGCAGTACTTC.

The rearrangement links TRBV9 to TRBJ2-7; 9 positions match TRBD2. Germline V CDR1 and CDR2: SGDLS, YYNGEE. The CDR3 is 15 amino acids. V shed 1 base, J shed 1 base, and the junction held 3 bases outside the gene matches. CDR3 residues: CASSVQTSGSYEQYF. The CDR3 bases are TGTGCCAGCAGCGTACAGACTAGCGGTTCCTACGAGCAGTACTTC.

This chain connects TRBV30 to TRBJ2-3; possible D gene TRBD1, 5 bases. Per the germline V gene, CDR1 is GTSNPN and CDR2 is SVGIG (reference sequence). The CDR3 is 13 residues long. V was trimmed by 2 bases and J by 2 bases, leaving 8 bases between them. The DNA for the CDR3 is TGTGCCTGGAGTCAGGGTACCACAGATACGCAGTATTTT. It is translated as CAWSQGTTDTQYF. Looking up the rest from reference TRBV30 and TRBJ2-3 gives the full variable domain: SQTIHQWPATLVQPVGSPLSLECTVEGTSNPNLYWYRQAAGRGLQLLFYSVGIGQISSEVPQNLSASRPQDRQFILSSKKLLLSDSGFYLCAWSQGTTDTQYFGPGTRLTVL.

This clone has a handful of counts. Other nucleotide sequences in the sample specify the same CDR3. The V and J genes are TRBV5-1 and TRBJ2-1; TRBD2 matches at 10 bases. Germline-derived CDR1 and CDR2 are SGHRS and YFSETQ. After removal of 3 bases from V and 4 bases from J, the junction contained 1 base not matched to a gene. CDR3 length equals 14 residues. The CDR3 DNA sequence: TGCGCCAGCAGCTCAGCGGGAGGGTACAATGAGCAGTTCTTC. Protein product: CASSSAGGYNEQFF.

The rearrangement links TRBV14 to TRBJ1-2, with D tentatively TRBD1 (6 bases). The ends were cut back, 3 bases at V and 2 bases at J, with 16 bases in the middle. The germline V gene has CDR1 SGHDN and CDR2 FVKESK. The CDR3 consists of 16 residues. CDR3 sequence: CASSQDRRLQNYGYTF. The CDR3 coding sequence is TGTGCCAGCAGCCAGGACAGACGCTTACAGAACTATGGCTACACCTTC.

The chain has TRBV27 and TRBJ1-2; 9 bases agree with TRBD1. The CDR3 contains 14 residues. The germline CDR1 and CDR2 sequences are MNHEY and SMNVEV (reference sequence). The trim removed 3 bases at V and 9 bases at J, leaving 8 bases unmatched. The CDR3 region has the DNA TGTGCCAGCAGTTTGGAAGGGACAGGGTTTCGCTACACCTTC. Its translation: CASSLEGTGFRYTF.

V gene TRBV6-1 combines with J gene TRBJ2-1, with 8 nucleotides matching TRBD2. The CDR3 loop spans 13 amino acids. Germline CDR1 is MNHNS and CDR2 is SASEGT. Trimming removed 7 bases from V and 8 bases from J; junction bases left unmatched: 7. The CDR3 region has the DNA TGTGCCAGCAACCAGCGGGAGAGGTATGAGCAGTTCTTC. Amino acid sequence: CASNQRERYEQFF.

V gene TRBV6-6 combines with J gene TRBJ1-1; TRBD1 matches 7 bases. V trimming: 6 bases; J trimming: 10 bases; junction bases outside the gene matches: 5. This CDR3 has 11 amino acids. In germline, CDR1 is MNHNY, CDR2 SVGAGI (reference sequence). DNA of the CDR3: TGTGCCAGCAGGGATGGGACAGCAGCTTTCTTT. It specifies CASRDGTAAFF.

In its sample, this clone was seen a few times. The CDR3 DNA follows: TGTGCCACCAGCAGAGTTCACGGGGACAGGGGGCAAGAGACCCAGTACTTC. It translates to CATSRVHGDRGQETQYF. This chain joins TRBV15 and TRBJ2-5, with 11 bases lining up with TRBD1. The CDR3 has 17 amino acids. J was trimmed by 2 bases and V by 1 base; bases with no gene match: 6. CDR1 is LNHNV and CDR2 is YYDKDF in the germline V gene (reference sequence).

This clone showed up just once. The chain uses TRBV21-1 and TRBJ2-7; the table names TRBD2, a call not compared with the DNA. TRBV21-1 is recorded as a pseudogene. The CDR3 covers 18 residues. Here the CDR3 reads CASSPRSEASGREAEQYF. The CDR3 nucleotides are TGTGCCAGCAGCCCCAGGTCCGAGGCTAGCGGGAGGGAGGCCGAGCAGTACTTC.

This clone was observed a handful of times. CDR3 sequence: CASSRQDRTEAFF. The CDR3, as DNA: TGTGCCAGCAGTCGACAGGATAGGACTGAAGCTTTCTTT. This rearrangement joins TRBV2 to TRBJ1-1; D is perhaps TRBD1 (6 bases). Trimming left V 5 bases short and J 5 bases short, with 12 bases between. The V gene's germline CDR1 is SNHLY and CDR2 FYNNEI. The CDR3 has 13 amino acids.

The CDR3 nucleotides are TGTGCCAGCTCACGACGAGGGACAGGGCTCGCGGGGGGCAATCAGCCCCAGCATTTT. Protein sequence: CASSRRGTGLAGGNQPQHF. The chain links TRBV18 to TRBJ1-5, with 9 bases matching TRBD1. The junction had 15 bases not matched to a gene; V was cut back by 4 bases and J by 2 bases. This CDR3 spans 19 amino acids. The germline V gene has CDR1 KGHSH and CDR2 LQKENI.

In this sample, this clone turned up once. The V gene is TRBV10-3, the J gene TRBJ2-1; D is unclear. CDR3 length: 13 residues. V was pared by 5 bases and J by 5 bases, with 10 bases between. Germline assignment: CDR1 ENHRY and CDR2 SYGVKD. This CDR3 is CAISKGRNNEQFF. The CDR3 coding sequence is TGTGCCATCAGTAAAGGCAGGAACAATGAGCAGTTCTTC.